This T cell receptor (beta chain) came from a study of radiotherapy plus CTLA-4 blockade in lung cancer. Here immunoSEQ multiplex PCR was the method, and the copy in TCRdb shows in-frame clones only, minus some. The sample holds tens of thousands of clones, more than 60% seen once. The TCR was taken from a human donor with non-small cell lung cancer who had a partial response to radiotherapy plus ipilimumab. Some clones in this sample may be carry-over from other donors' samples. Sequencing was performed on peripheral blood, taken from a patient treated with radiotherapy plus ipilimumab.

This CDR3 is CASSSPRDYLITDTQYF. As DNA, the CDR3 is TGTGCCAGCAGCTCGCCCCGGGACTACCTTATCACAGATACGCAGTATTTT. The chain employs TRBV7-9 and TRBJ2-3; 7 nucleotides match TRBD2. V lost 4 bases, J lost 2 bases, and 12 bases stayed unmatched. CDR1 SEHNR and CDR2 FQNEAQ come from the germline V gene (reference sequence). The CDR3 sequence is 17 residues long.